This TCR beta chain derives from a study of preoperative IRX-2 immunotherapy in early breast cancer. Clones were sequenced by immunoSEQ multiplex PCR, and TCRdb holds only the in-frame ones, with some missing. The repertoire holds 39,000 or so clones, with around 77% as singletons. Stated treatment: preoperative locoregional IRX-2 cytokine immunotherapy. Samples came from a phase Ib trial of preoperative locoregional IRX-2 cytokine immunotherapy. This TCR was sampled from a human donor with breast cancer. The starting material was tumor tissue, obtained after IRX-2 immunotherapy.

The CDR3 loop is CASSRPLEANVLTF. The CDR3 region has the DNA TGTGCCAGCAGTCGACCCCTCGAGGCCAACGTCCTGACTTTC. V usage is TRBV9 and J usage is TRBJ2-6; no clear D gene. V gave up 5 bases and J gave up 6 bases, with 12 bases separating them. CDR1 is SGDLS, CDR2 YYNGEE, per germline. This CDR3 region has 14 residues.